This entry features one TCR beta chain sequence. The target antigen is unknown. The data derive from a study of Ad26.COV2.S vaccination and SARS-CoV-2 variants. Turning to the study itself: Trial arm assignment for the donor was COV1001 Ad26.COV2.S. Once, or twice with 56 days between doses, Ad26.COV2.S was given intramuscularly.

Specified treatment: some 20 received Ad26.COV2.S at low or high dose, single or two shots; roughly five received placebo; per-sample allocation not given. The study sampled participants on day 63 after the first vaccine or placebo injection. The assay was immunoSEQ multiplex PCR, and TCRdb's table has in-frame clones only and misses some. The sample has about 350,000 clones, approximately 86% seen once; the top ten hold about 10%. Germline loops: CDR1 SGHDN, CDR2 FVKESK. The CDR3 sequence is 15 residues long. With 2 bases removed from V and 5 bases from J, the gap between germline ends came to 15 bases. Whole-study findings and limits: Placebo and vaccine recipients had non-spike TCR breadth that was similar. Measures of TCR breadth and depth may have fallen short of total T cell responses.

Specimen: peripheral blood, collected in a trial of Ad26.COV2.S vaccine versus placebo. The chain couples TRBV14 to TRBJ1-2; D may be TRBD1 (5 bases). This clonotype was obtained from a person aged 18-65 years who received the Ad26.COV2.S COVID-19 vaccine or a placebo. CDR3: CASSQLRTKLYGYTF. The CDR3 nucleotides are TGTGCCAGCAGCCAATTAAGGACAAAGCTTTATGGCTACACCTTC.